The rows below give T cell receptor beta chains drawn from one sample of a study of identical twins. TCRdb recomputed calls from the 5' RACE reads with MiXCR, one row per CDR3 protein. The table includes roughly 720,000 distinct CDR3 sequences, 15% to 20% detected once. These data also featured in a second study, about T cells expressing NK-cell markers.

Sequencing was performed on PBMCs. The receptors were sampled from a woman aged 18-29 years in good health. The CDR3 runs from the conserved cysteine through the conserved F or W. Each record gives: CDR3 length, J gene, D gene, V gene, clone size, CDR3 DNA, CDR3 protein. A D gene is named only where the DNA matches it firmly. Some rows have no size entry. The others give once, few or many, or a class for an expanded clone.

>14|TRBJ2-1|.|TRBV6-5|few
TGTGCCAGCAGTTACTCGGGGCAGAACAATGAGCAGTTCTTC
CASSYSGQNNEQFF
>15|TRBJ1-4|.|TRBV20-1|.
TGCAGTGCTATGCCGGGGGGAGCGGGTTCGAAAAAACTGTTTTTT
CSAMPGGAGSKKLFF
>14|TRBJ1-1|TRBD1|TRBV23-1|.
TGCGCCAGCAGTCGGCAGGGGGCGGACACTGAAGCTTTCTTT
CASSRQGADTEAFF
>14|TRBJ2-1|.|TRBV13|.
TGTGCCAGCCGGCGGGCAGGGCAAAGTAATGAGCAGTTCTTC
CASRRAGQSNEQFF
>15|TRBJ1-2|.|TRBV6-5|few
TGTGCCAGCAGTTGGGCGGGAGGAGCGGACTACGGCTACACCTTC
CASSWAGGADYGYTF
>16|TRBJ2-2|TRBD2|TRBV5-1|many
TGCGCCAGCAGCCCTAGCGGGAGCGAGAACACCGGGGAGCTGTTTTTT
CASSPSGSENTGELFF
>16|TRBJ1-3|.|TRBV7-9|.
TGTGCCAGCAGCTTAGAGCCCCGGGGCACTGGAAACACCATATATTTT
CASSLEPRGTGNTIYF
>12|TRBJ2-5|.|TRBV6-5|few
TGTGCCAGCAGTTCGGGAACGGCGACCCAGTACTTC
CASSSGTATQYF
>16|TRBJ2-2|.|TRBV15|few
TGTGCCACCAGGATGGTCCTAGCGCCGAACACCGGGGAGCTGTTTTTT
CATRMVLAPNTGELFF
>15|TRBJ2-1|.|TRBV5-1|.
TGCGCCAGCAGCACCCCGACGGGGGGCATAGTCAAGCAGTTCTTC
CASSTPTGGIVKQFF
>16|TRBJ2-3|.|TRBV28|.
TGTGCCAGCAGCCCATGGGGCGGGCGGAGCACAGATACGCAGTATTTT
CASSPWGGRSTDTQYF
>13|TRBJ2-1|TRBD2|TRBV12-3/TRBV12-4|.
TGTGCCATCGCGGGGGGGCTAATCAATGAGCAGTTCTTC
CAIAGGLINEQFF
>13|TRBJ2-1|.|TRBV9|once
TGTGCCAGCAGCAGATACAGAGACAATGAGCAGTTCTTC
CASSRYRDNEQFF
>14|TRBJ1-2|.|TRBV7-9|few
TGTGCCAGCAGCTTAGACGAACTTCGCTATGGCTACACCTTC
CASSLDELRYGYTF
>14|TRBJ2-1|.|TRBV7-9|few
TGTGCCAGCAGCGCCCACGGGGCGGTCAATGAGCAGTTCTTC
CASSAHGAVNEQFF
>14|TRBJ2-1|TRBD2|TRBV20-1|many
TGCAGTGCTAGGACTAGCGGGAGATCCGATGAGCAGTTCTTC
CSARTSGRSDEQFF
>13|TRBJ1-5|.|TRBV12-3/TRBV12-4|many
TGTGCCAGCGGTATATTAAGCAATCAGCCCCAGCATTTT
CASGILSNQPQHF
>18|TRBJ2-3|TRBD2|TRBV20-1|few
TGCAGTTTTCGCGAATCCTCCATCGGGAGGGGGGGCACAGATACGCGGTATTTT
CSFRESSIGRGGTDTRYF
>13|TRBJ2-1|TRBD2|TRBV20-1|.
TGCAGTGAGCGCCAAGCGGGGGGAACCGAGCAGTTCTTC
CSERQAGGTEQFF
>15|TRBJ2-3|.|TRBV20-1|.
TGCAGTGCTAGAGATTTAGGACCCGGCACAGATACGCAGTATTTT
CSARDLGPGTDTQYF
>22|TRBJ2-7|TRBD2|TRBV6-4|few
TGTGCCAGCAGTGACTCGGCGGGATCCCTAAATCCCCTAGCGGGGTTAGCCTACGAGCAGTACTTC
CASSDSAGSLNPLAGLAYEQYF
>14|TRBJ2-3|.|TRBV10-3|.
TGTGCCATCAGGGCCAGGAGCGCTTCAGATACGCAGTATTTT
CAIRARSASDTQYF
>13|TRBJ2-1|.|TRBV19|many
TGTGCCAGTATGCCAGGGGCCTACAATGAGCAGTTCTTC
CASMPGAYNEQFF
>14|TRBJ1-2|.|TRBV18|few
TGTGCCAGCTCACCACCGGGTACGGGCTATGGCTACACCTTC
CASSPPGTGYGYTF
>16|TRBJ2-7|.|TRBV5-1|.
TGCGCCAGCAGCCTCAATGCAGGGGTCAAGGGGTACGAGCAGTACTTC
CASSLNAGVKGYEQYF
>16|TRBJ2-1|TRBD1|TRBV7-8|.
TGTGCCAGCAGCCCCAGTAGGACAGGGGGAGGCAATGAGCAGTTCTTC
CASSPSRTGGGNEQFF
>14|TRBJ2-5|.|TRBV12-5|few
TGTGCTAGTGGCCCCAGGGGCCGCGGGGAGACCCAGTACTTC
CASGPRGRGETQYF
>16|TRBJ2-6|.|TRBV12-3/TRBV12-4|.
TGTGCCAGCAGTACAGGGATTCAAGCTGGGGCCAACGTCCTGACTTTC
CASSTGIQAGANVLTF
>13|TRBJ2-2|.|TRBV15|.
TGTGCCACCAGCAGAGTGTCCACCGGGGAGCTGTTTTTT
CATSRVSTGELFF
>16|TRBJ2-7|.|TRBV12-3/TRBV12-4|.
TGTGCCAGCAGTTTAGCGGGGGGCGGGCTCTCCTACGAGCAGTACTTC
CASSLAGGGLSYEQYF
>16|TRBJ2-1|TRBD2|TRBV5-1|few
TGCGCCAGCAGCGAGGGTCTAGCGGGAGTAGGGAATGAGCAGTTCTTC
CASSEGLAGVGNEQFF
>14|TRBJ2-2|.|TRBV5-1|once
TGCGCCAGCAGCTTGGAGTCCTCCGCCGGGGAGCTGTTTTTT
CASSLESSAGELFF
>13|TRBJ2-3|.|TRBV20-1|.
TGCAGTGCTGACAGGCCTAGCACAGATACGCAGTATTTT
CSADRPSTDTQYF
>17|TRBJ2-6|TRBD2|TRBV12-3/TRBV12-4|few
TGTGCCAGCAGACCACTAGCGGACCACTCTGGGGCCAACGTCCTGACTTTC
CASRPLADHSGANVLTF
>15|TRBJ1-1|.|TRBV7-2|.
TGTGCCAGCAGCCCCCAACGGGGGTACGACACTGAAGCTTTCTTT
CASSPQRGYDTEAFF
>15|TRBJ2-2|TRBD2|TRBV20-1|.
TGCAGTGCTAGAGTGAGCGGGAGGGCCAGCGGGGAGCTGTTTTTT
CSARVSGRASGELFF